The present entry profiles one T cell receptor beta chain with its context. Antigen unknown. Together with a sample-barcoded 5' primer, a J-beta primer mix was included in a second PCR lasting about 6 to 12 cycles. TCRdb used MiXCR to reprocess the 5' RACE reads, holding one entry per CDR3 protein. The table shows approximately 580,000 distinct CDR3 sequences, with 24% occurring only once. These data originate in a study of blood T cells in healthy people across ages. General observations from the study: Unknown donor CMV status possibly confounded expanded clonotype changes.

The CDR3 runs to 15 residues. The ends lost 6 bases at V and 3 bases at J; junction bases unmatched: 6. Germline CDR1 is SGHTA and CDR2 is FQGNSA. In addition, the sample was reused for a study of T cells of mothers and their children.

The chain couples TRBV7-2 to TRBJ2-7; 12 bases fit TRBD2. Sequencing used blood. The origin of this receptor is a boy younger than 18 in good health. The CDR3 DNA reads TGTGCCAGCAGAGCACTAGCGGGGGGACTCTACGAGCAGTACTTC. It yields the protein CASRALAGGLYEQYF. Full variable domain (rest looked up from reference TRBV7-2 and TRBJ2-7): GAGVSQSPSNKVTEKGKDVELRCDPISGHTALYWYRQSLGQGLEFLIYFQGNSAPDKSGLPSDRFSAERTGGSVSTLTIQRTQQEDSAVYLCASRALAGGLYEQYFGPGTRLTVT.